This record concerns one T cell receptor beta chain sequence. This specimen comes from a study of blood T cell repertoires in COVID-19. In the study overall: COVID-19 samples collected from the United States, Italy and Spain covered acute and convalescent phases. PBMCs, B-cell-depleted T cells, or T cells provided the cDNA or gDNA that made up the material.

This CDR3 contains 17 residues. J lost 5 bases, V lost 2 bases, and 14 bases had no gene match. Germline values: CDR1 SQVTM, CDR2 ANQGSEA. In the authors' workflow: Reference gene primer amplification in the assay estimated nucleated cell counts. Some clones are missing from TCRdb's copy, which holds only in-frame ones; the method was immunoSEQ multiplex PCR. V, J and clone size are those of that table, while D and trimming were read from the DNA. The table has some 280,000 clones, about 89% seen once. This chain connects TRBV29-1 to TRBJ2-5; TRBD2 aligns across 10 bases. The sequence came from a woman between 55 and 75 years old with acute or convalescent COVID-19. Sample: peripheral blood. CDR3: CSVERRASGRMDETQYF. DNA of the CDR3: TGCAGCGTTGAAAGGCGAGCTAGCGGGAGAATGGACGAGACCCAGTACTTC.